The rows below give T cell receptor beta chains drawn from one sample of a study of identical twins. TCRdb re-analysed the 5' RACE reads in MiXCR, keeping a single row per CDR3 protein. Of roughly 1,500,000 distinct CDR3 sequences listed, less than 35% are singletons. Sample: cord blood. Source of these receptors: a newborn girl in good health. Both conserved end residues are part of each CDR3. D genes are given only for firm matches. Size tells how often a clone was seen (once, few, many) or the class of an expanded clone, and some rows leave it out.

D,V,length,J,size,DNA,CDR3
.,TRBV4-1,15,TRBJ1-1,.,TGCGCCAGCAGCCAAGATCAAGGGGGATCCACTGAAGCTTTCTTT,CASSQDQGGSTEAFF
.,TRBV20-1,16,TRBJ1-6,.,TGCAGTGCTAGCCAACCTTCGGGGAGGGGGAGTTCACCCCCCCACTTT,CSASQPSGRGSSPPHF
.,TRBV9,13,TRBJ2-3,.,TGTGCCAGCAGCGGAGAAAACACAGATACGCAGTATTTT,CASSGENTDTQYF
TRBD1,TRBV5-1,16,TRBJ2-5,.,TGCGCCAGCAGGCGGGGACAGGGTTCGGAATCGGAGACCCAGTACTTC,CASRRGQGSESETQYF
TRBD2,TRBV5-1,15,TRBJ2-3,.,TGCGCCAGCAGCTTGGGGACTAGCGGGGGAGATACGCTGTATTTT,CASSLGTSGGDTLYF
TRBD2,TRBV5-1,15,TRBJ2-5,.,TGCGCCAGCAGCTTGGCTAGCGGGAGGATGCATGAGCAGTACTTC,CASSLASGRMHEQYF
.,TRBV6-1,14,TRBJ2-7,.,TGTGCCAGCAGTGTGACGGACAGAGTCTACGAGCAGTACTTC,CASSVTDRVYEQYF
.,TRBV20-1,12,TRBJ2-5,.,TGCAGTGCTAGAGCCCTTCCAAGTGAGCAGTACTTC,CSARALPSEQYF
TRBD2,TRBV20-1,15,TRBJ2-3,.,TGCAGTGCTAGGTCCGGGGCGGGAGTCGGGGGTACGCAGTATTTT,CSARSGAGVGGTQYF
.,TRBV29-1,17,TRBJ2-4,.,TGCAGCGTTGAAGATTTGGTCAGGGTTGGAGCCAAAAACATTCATTACTTC,CSVEDLVRVGAKNIHYF
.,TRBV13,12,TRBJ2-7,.,TGTGCCAGCAGTAACGGGAAGGATGAGCAGTACTTC,CASSNGKDEQYF
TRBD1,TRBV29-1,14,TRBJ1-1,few,TGCAGCGTTGAGGGGACAGGTCCAGGCACTGAAGCTTTCTTT,CSVEGTGPGTEAFF
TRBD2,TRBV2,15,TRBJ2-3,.,TGTGCCAGCAAATGGACTAGCGGGGGCACAGATACGCAGTATTTT,CASKWTSGGTDTQYF
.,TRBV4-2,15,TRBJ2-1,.,TGTGCCAGCAGCCAAGATACGACAGAGAGTGATGAGCAGTTCTTC,CASSQDTTESDEQFF